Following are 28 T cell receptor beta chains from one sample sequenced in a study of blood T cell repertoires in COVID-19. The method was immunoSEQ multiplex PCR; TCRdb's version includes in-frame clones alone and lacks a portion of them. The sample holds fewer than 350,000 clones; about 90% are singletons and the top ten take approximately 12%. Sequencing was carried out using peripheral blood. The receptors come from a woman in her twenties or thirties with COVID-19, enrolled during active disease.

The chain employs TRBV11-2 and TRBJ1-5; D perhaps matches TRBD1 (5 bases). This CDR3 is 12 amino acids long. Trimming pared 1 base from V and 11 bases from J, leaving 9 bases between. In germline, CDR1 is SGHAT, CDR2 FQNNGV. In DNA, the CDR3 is TGTGCCAGCAGCTTAGTATCGGGGGCCCAGCATTTT. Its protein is CASSLVSGAQHF.

CDR3 nucleotides: TGCGCCAGCAGCCAAGAAGTGGGACAGACCACCGGGGAGCTGTTTTTT. The encoded protein is CASSQEVGQTTGELFF. The V gene is TRBV4-1, the J gene TRBJ2-2, with 7 bases fitting TRBD1. The CDR3 totals 16 residues. Trimming cost V 0 bases and J 4 bases; bases outside gene matches: 5. Germline V gives CDR1 MGHRA, CDR2 YSYEKL.

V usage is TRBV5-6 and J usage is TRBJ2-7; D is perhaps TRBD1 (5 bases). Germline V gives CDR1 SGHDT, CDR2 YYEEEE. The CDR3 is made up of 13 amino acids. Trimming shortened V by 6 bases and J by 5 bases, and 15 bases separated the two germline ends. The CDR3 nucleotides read TGTGCCAGCACCTTATCAGGGAAACACGAGCAGTACTTC. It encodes CASTLSGKHEQYF.

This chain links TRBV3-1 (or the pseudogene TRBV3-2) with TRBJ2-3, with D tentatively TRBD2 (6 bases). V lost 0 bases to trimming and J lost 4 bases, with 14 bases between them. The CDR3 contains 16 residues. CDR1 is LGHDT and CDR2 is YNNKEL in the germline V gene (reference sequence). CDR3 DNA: TGTGCCAGCAGCCAAGATAACCCGGGGACTTCAGATACGCAGTATTTT. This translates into CASSQDNPGTSDTQYF.

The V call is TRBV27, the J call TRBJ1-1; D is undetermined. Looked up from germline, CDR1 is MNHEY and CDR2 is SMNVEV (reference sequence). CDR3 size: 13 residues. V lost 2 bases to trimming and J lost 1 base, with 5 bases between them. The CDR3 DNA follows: TGTGCCAGCAGTTTAATAGCGAACACTGAAGCTTTCTTT. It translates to CASSLIANTEAFF.

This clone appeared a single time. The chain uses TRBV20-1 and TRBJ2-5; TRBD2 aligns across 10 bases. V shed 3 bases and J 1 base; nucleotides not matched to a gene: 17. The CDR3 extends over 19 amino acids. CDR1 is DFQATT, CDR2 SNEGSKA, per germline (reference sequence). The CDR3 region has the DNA TGCAGTGCTAGTGTACAGCGGGGGGGCCTGGGTCGAATCCAAGAGACCCAGTACTTC. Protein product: CSASVQRGGLGRIQETQYF.

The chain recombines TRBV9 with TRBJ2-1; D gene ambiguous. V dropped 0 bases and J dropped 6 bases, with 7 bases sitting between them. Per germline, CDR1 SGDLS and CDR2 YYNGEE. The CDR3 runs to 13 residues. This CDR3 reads CASSVVGSNEQFF. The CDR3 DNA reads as TGTGCCAGCAGCGTAGTGGGCTCCAATGAGCAGTTCTTC.

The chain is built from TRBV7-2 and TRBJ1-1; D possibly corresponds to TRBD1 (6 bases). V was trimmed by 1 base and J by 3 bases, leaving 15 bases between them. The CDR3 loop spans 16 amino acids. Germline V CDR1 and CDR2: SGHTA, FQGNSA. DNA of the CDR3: TGTGCCAGCAGCTTAGGTTGGGGACCAGGGGACACTGAAGCTTTCTTT. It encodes CASSLGWGPGDTEAFF.

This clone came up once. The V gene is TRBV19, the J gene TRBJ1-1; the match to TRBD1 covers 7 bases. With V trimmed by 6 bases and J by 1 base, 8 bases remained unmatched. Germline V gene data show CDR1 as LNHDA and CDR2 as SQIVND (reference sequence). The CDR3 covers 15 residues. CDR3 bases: TGTGCCAGTAGGGGAATCGGGGACAGGAACACTGAAGCTTTCTTT. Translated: CASRGIGDRNTEAFF. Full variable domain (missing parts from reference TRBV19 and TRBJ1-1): DGGITQSPKYLFRKEGQNVTLSCEQNLNHDAMYWYRQDPGQGLRLIYYSQIVNDFQKGDIAEGYSVSREKKESFPLTVTSAQKNPTAFYLCASRGIGDRNTEAFFGQGTRLTVV.

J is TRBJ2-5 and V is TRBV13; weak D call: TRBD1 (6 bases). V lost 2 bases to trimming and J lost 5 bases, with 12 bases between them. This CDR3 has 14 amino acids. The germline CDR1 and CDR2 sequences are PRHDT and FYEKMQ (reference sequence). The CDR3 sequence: CASSLYGGGETQYF. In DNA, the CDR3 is TGTGCCAGCAGCTTATATGGGGGCGGCGAGACCCAGTACTTC.

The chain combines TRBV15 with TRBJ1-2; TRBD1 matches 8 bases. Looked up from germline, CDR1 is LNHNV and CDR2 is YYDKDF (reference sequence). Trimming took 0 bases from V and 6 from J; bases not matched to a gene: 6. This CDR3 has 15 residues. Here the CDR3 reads CATSRDGQGEDGYTF. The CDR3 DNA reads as TGTGCCACCAGCAGAGATGGACAGGGTGAAGATGGCTACACCTTC.

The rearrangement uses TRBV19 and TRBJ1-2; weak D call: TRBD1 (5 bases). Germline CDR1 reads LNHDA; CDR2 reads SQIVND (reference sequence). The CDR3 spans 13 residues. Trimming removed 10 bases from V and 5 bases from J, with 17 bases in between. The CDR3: CATYPQGGYGYTF. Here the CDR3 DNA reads TGTGCCACGTACCCCCAGGGAGGGTATGGCTACACCTTC.

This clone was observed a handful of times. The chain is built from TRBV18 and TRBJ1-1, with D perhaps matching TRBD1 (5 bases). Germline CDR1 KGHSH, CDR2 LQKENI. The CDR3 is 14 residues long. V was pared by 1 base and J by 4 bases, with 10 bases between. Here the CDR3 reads CASSPLGGTTEAFF. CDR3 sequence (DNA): TGTGCCAGCTCACCACTGGGGGGTACCACTGAAGCTTTCTTT.

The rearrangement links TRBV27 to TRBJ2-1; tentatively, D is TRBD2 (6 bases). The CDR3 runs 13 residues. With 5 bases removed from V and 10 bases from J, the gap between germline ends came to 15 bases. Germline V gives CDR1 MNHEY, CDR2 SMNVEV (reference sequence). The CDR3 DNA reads TGTGCCAGCAGTACTCTAGCGACGAGGGAGCAGTTCTTC. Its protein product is CASSTLATREQFF.

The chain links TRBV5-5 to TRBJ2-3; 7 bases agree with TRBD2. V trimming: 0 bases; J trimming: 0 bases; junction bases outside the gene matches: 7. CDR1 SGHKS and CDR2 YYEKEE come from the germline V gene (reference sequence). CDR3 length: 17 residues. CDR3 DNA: TGTGCCAGCAGCTTGGTTGCAGGGACTATTAGCACAGATACGCAGTATTTT. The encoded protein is CASSLVAGTISTDTQYF. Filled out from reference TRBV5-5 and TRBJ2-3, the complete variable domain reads DAGVTQSPTHLIKTRGQQVTLRCSPISGHKSVSWYQQVLGQGPQFIFQYYEKEERGRGNFPDRFSARQFPNYSSELNVNALLLGDSALYLCASSLVAGTISTDTQYFGPGTRLTVL.

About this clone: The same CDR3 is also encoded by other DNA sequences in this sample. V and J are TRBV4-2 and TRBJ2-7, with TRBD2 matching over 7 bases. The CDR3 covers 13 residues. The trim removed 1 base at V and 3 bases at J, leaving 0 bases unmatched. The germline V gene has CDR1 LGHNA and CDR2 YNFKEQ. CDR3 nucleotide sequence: TGTGCCAGCAGCCAAGGCGGGGGCTACGAGCAGTACTTC. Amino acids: CASSQGGGYEQYF.

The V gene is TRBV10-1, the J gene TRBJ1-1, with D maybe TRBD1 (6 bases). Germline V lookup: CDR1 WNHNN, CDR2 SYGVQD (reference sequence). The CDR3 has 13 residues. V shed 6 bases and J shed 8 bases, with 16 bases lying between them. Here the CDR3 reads CASRAEQGAEAFF. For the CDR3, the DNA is TGCGCCAGCAGGGCTGAACAGGGAGCCGAAGCTTTCTTT.

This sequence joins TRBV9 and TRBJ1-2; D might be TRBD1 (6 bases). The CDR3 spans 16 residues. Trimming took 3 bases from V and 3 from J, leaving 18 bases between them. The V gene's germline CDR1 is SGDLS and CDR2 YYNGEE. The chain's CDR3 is CASSAATGNIDYGYTF. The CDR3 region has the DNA TGTGCCAGCAGCGCAGCCACAGGGAATATTGACTATGGCTACACCTTC.

The CDR3 region has the DNA TGTGCCAGCAGGACGACAGGGGCCGCCTACGAGCAGTACTTC. It specifies CASRTTGAAYEQYF. The J gene is TRBJ2-7, the V gene TRBV6-5, with 8 bases identical to TRBD1. J gave up 2 bases and V 6 bases, and 6 bases lay outside the gene matches. The CDR3 is 14 residues long. The germline CDR1 and CDR2 sequences are MNHEY and SVGAGI.

For the CDR3, the DNA is TGTGCCAGCTCACCCTACGGACAGTCCTTAAATTCACCCCTCCACTTT. This gives the protein CASSPYGQSLNSPLHF. The rearrangement links TRBV18 to TRBJ1-6; a weak D match, TRBD1 (6 bases). The V gene's germline CDR1 is KGHSH and CDR2 LQKENI. The CDR3 loop spans 16 amino acids. V was shortened by 3 bases and J by 7 bases, with 16 bases between the two germline ends.

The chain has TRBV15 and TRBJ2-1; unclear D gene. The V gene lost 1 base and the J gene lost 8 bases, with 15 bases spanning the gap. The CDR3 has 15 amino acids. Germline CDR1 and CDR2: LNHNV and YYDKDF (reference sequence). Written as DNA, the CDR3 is TGTGCCACCAGCAGAGCTAGACTGGCCCCCCATGAGCAGTTCTTC. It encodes CATSRARLAPHEQFF.

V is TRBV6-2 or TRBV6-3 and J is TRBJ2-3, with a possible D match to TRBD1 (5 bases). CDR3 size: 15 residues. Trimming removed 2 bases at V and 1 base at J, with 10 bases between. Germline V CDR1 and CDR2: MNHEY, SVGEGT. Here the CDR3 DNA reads TGTGCCAGCAGTTACCCAGAGACAGGCACAGATACGCAGTATTTT. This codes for CASSYPETGTDTQYF.

CDR3 region: CASSDGGYLDSPLHF. Written as DNA, the CDR3 is TGTGCCAGCAGCGACGGCGGGTATTTGGATTCACCCCTCCACTTT. The gene calls are TRBV7-9 and TRBJ1-6; D ambiguous. CDR3 size: 15 residues. Trimming removed 5 bases at V and 8 bases at J, with 16 bases between. The germline V gene has CDR1 SEHNR and CDR2 FQNEAQ (reference sequence). Combining the CDR3 with reference TRBV7-9 and TRBJ1-6 gives the whole variable domain DTGVSQNPRHKITKRGQNVTFRCDPISEHNRLYWYRQTLGQGPEFLTYFQNEAQLEKSRLLSDRFSAERPKGSFSTLEIQRTEQGDSAMYLCASSDGGYLDSPLHFGNGTRLTVT.

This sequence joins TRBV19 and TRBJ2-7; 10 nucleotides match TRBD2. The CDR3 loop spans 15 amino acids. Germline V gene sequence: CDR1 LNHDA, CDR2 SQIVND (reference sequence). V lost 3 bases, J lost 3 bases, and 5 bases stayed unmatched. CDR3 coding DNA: TGTGCCAGTAGTATCAGACTAGCGGGCCGCTACGAGCAGTACTTC. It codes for CASSIRLAGRYEQYF.

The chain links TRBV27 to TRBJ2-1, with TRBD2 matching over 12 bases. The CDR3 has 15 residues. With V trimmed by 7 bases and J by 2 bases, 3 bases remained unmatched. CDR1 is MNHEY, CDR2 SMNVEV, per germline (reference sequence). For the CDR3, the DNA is TGTGCCAGCAAACTAGCGGGGGGCCCCTACAATGAGCAGTTCTTC. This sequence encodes CASKLAGGPYNEQFF.

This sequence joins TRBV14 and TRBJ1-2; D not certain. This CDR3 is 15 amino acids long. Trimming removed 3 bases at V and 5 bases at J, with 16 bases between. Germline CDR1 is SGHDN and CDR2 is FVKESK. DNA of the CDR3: TGTGCCAGCAGCCAGAGGCCCCATCGAAGATATGGCTACACCTTC. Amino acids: CASSQRPHRRYGYTF.

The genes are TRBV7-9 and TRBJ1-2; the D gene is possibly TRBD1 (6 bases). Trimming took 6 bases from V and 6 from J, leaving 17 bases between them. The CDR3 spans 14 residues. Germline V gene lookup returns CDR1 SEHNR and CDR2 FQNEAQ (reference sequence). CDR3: CASSLQGLINGYTF. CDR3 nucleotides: TGTGCCAGCAGTCTACAGGGACTAATCAATGGCTACACCTTC.

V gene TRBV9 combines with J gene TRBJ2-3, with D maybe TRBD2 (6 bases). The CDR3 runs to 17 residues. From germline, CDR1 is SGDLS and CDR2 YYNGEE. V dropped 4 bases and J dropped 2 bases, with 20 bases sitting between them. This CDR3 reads CASSKQGLILPTDTQYF. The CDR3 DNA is TGTGCCAGCAGCAAACAAGGACTAATCCTTCCCACAGATACGCAGTATTTT.